The 24 T cell receptor beta chains below all came from one sample that was sequenced in a study of T cells in Graves' hyperthyroidism and ophthalmopathy. TCR beta CDR3 sequences were amplified from RNA transcripts. HTBI primers were used for first-round RT-PCR of the TCR CDR3. TCRdb reanalysed the multiplex PCR reads using MiXCR and keeps one entry per CDR3 protein. The sample includes 300,000 to 400,000 distinct CDR3 sequences, less than 20% of them seen just once. Input material: blood. The receptor source for this set is a man aged 18 to 30 with Graves' ophthalmopathy.

This clonotype was counted a few times. The V gene is TRBV24-1, the J gene TRBJ2-7; TRBD2 matches at 9 bases. Germline V gives CDR1 KGHDR, CDR2 SFDVKD. The J segment lost 5 bases and the V segment lost 2 bases, leaving 9 bases of the junction unmatched. The CDR3 is 16 amino acids. The CDR3 DNA is TGTGCCACCAGTGATTGGGGGGCTAGCGGGGAGGACGAGCAGTACTTC. It translates to CATSDWGASGEDEQYF.

This clonotype appeared many times. The chain's CDR3 is CASSLWDRPNTEAFF. As DNA, the CDR3 is TGTGCCAGCAGCCTATGGGACAGGCCGAACACTGAAGCTTTCTTT. The chain employs TRBV9 and TRBJ1-1, with 8 positions matching TRBD1. V lost 4 bases, J lost 1 base, and 6 bases stayed unmatched. Germline values: CDR1 SGDLS, CDR2 YYNGEE. The CDR3 has 15 amino acids.

As regards this clonotype: This may arise from a read error, as a much more abundant clone is one base away. The chain links TRBV12-3 or TRBV12-4 to TRBJ1-6; a weak D match, TRBD1 (6 bases). The CDR3 has 14 amino acids. V lost 1 base and J lost 9, with 10 bases in between. The CDR3 coding sequence is TGTGCCAGCAGTTTAGGGAGGGGGAGTTCACCCCTCCACTTT. It yields the protein CASSLGRGSSPLHF.

This clonotype was found a few times. V and J are TRBV11-1 and TRBJ2-5; 8 nucleotides match TRBD2. V shed 7 bases, J shed 4 bases, and the junction held 5 bases outside the gene matches. The germline V gene encodes CDR1 SGHAT and CDR2 FQDESV (reference sequence). This CDR3 has 13 residues. The CDR3 bases are TGTGCCAGCACTCCAGCGGGGGCAGAGACCCAGTACTTC. Residues: CASTPAGAETQYF.

The V call is TRBV19, the J call TRBJ2-2; the D gene is possibly TRBD2 (6 bases). Germline lookup yields CDR1 LNHDA and CDR2 SQIVND (reference sequence). Trimming left V 2 bases short and J 3 bases short, with 10 bases between. CDR3 size: 15 residues. The CDR3 region is CASSIYGGYTGELFF. CDR3 in DNA: TGTGCCAGTAGTATATACGGAGGGTACACCGGGGAGCTGTTTTTT.

V and J are TRBV7-2 and TRBJ2-7; 7 nucleotides agree with TRBD1. This CDR3 is 14 amino acids long. J lost 1 base, V lost 1 base, and 1 base had no gene match. Germline CDR1 and CDR2: SGHTA and FQGNSA. CDR3 coding DNA: TGTGCCAGCAGCTTAGTCAGGGGGTCCTACGAGCAGTACTTC. It encodes CASSLVRGSYEQYF. Combining the CDR3 with reference TRBV7-2 and TRBJ2-7 gives the whole variable domain GAGVSQSPSNKVTEKGKDVELRCDPISGHTALYWYRQSLGQGLEFLIYFQGNSAPDKSGLPSDRFSAERTGGSVSTLTIQRTQQEDSAVYLCASSLVRGSYEQYFGPGTRLTVT.

This chain uses TRBV2 with TRBJ1-1, with 9 bases aligning to TRBD1. CDR3 length: 13 amino acids. The germline V gene has CDR1 SNHLY and CDR2 FYNNEI. J was trimmed by 7 bases and V by 6 bases; bases with no gene match: 6. CDR3 protein: CASRANRGLEAFF. Written as DNA, the CDR3 is TGTGCCAGCAGAGCTAACAGGGGGCTTGAAGCTTTCTTT.

The sample holds a few counts of this clonotype. J is TRBJ1-3 and V is TRBV7-8, with D maybe TRBD1 (5 bases). V dropped 6 bases and J dropped 2 bases, with 17 bases sitting between them. Germline lookup yields CDR1 SGHVS and CDR2 FQNEAQ. The CDR3 contains 16 residues. The CDR3 DNA sequence: TGTGCCAGCAGAAAGGGCCGGGGGAAGGCTGGAAACACCATATATTTT. Protein sequence: CASRKGRGKAGNTIYF. Full variable domain (rest looked up from reference TRBV7-8 and TRBJ1-3): GAGVSQSPRYKVAKRGQDVALRCDPISGHVSLFWYQQALGQGPEFLTYFQNEAQLDKSGLPSDRFFAERPEGSVSTLKIQRTQQEDSAVYLCASRKGRGKAGNTIYFGEGSWLTVV.

The gene calls are TRBV11-2 and TRBJ2-5; the match to TRBD2 covers 8 bases. This CDR3 contains 16 residues. Germline CDR1 SGHAT, CDR2 FQNNGV. V lost 2 bases to trimming and J lost 5 bases; unmatched junction nucleotides: 10. CDR3 residues: CASSLSNGGARETQYF. CDR3 bases: TGTGCCAGCAGCTTATCTAACGGGGGGGCGAGGGAGACCCAGTACTTC.

This clonotype was observed at least ten times. The rearrangement links TRBV20-1 to TRBJ2-1; TRBD1 agrees at 10 bases. Per germline, CDR1 DFQATT and CDR2 SNEGSKA (reference sequence). The junction had 7 bases not matched to a gene; V was cut back by 5 bases and J by 9 bases. The CDR3 totals 13 residues. In DNA, the CDR3 is TGCAGTGCTCCTCGACAGGGGGCGTCTGAGCAGTTCTTC. Encoded protein: CSAPRQGASEQFF.

The genes are TRBV29-1 and TRBJ1-5; TRBD1 agrees at 10 bases. This CDR3 is 15 amino acids long. Germline loops: CDR1 SQVTM, CDR2 ANQGSEA. The V gene end was trimmed by 3 bases and the J gene end by 3 bases; junction bases not matched to a gene: 5. As DNA, the CDR3 is TGCAGCGTTGATCAGGGACAGGGGTACAATCAGCCCCAGCATTTT. Protein sequence: CSVDQGQGYNQPQHF.

Worth noting for this clonotype: The junction shows a germline mismatch at one end, possibly a read error. The J gene is TRBJ2-1, the V gene TRBV2, with D unclear. The CDR3 length is 15 residues. From germline, CDR1 is SNHLY and CDR2 FYNNEI. Here the CDR3 reads CASSDAQSSYNEQFF. CDR3 bases: TGTGCCAGTAGTGACGCCCAAAGCTCCTACAATGAGCAGTTCTTC.

This clonotype came up many times. The gene calls are TRBV3-1 and TRBJ1-4, with D hard to call. CDR1 and CDR2 from the germline V gene are LGHDT and YNNKEL (reference sequence). There are 16 residues in the CDR3. Trimming shortened V by 0 bases and J by 6 bases, and 14 bases separated the two germline ends. This CDR3 reads CASSQDPAGRHEKLFF. The CDR3, as DNA: TGTGCCAGCAGCCAAGATCCGGCAGGACGTCATGAAAAACTGTTTTTT. Looking up the rest from reference TRBV3-1 and TRBJ1-4 gives the full variable domain: DTAVSQTPKYLVTQMGNDKSIKCEQNLGHDTMYWYKQDSKKFLKIMFSYNNKELIINETVPNRFSPKSPDKAHLNLHINSLELGDSAVYFCASSQDPAGRHEKLFFGSGTQLSVL.

The V and J genes are TRBV20-1 and TRBJ1-1, with unresolved D. In germline, CDR1 is DFQATT, CDR2 SNEGSKA (reference sequence). This CDR3 comprises 11 residues. Trimming took off 7 bases at V and 11 bases at J, with 17 bases between the two ends. Here the CDR3 reads CSEKKVSAAFF. As DNA, the CDR3 is TGCAGTGAGAAAAAGGTGTCGGCGGCTTTCTTT.

This clonotype was picked up many times. CDR3 protein: CASSPVGSHSNQPQHF. CDR3 coding DNA: TGCGCCAGCAGCCCGGTCGGGAGCCATAGCAATCAGCCCCAGCATTTT. The chain combines TRBV5-1 with TRBJ1-5; D unclear. The CDR3 has 16 residues. Germline V gene data show CDR1 as SGHRS and CDR2 as YFSETQ. With 4 bases removed from V and 0 bases from J, the gap between germline ends came to 14 bases. Complete variable domain (other parts from reference TRBV5-1 and TRBJ1-5): KAGVTQTPRYLIKTRGQQVTLSCSPISGHRSVSWYQQTPGQGLQFLFEYFSETQRNKGNFPGRFSGRQFSNSRSEMNVSTLELGDSALYLCASSPVGSHSNQPQHFGDGTRLSIL.

The chain recombines TRBV7-9 with TRBJ2-7; D remains ambiguous. The germline V gene has CDR1 SEHNR and CDR2 FQNEAQ (reference sequence). V was shortened by 0 bases and J by 6 bases, with 6 bases between the two germline ends. The CDR3 spans 12 residues. CDR3 DNA: TGTGCCAGCAGCTTAGCGCTTTTCGAGCAGTACTTC. It is translated as CASSLALFEQYF.

This clonotype has more than one count but fewer than ten. The V call is TRBV6-5, the J call TRBJ2-5, with D tentatively TRBD1 (6 bases). This CDR3 contains 14 residues. V gave up 2 bases and J gave up 7 bases, with 14 bases separating them. Germline V CDR1 and CDR2: MNHEY, SVGAGI. CDR3 nucleotides: TGTGCCAGCAGTTACACATCAGGGGATAGGACCCAGTACTTC. It encodes CASSYTSGDRTQYF.

This clonotype was seen ten or more times. The rearrangement uses TRBV20-1 and TRBJ2-7; D possibly uses TRBD1 or TRBD2 (6 bases each). CDR3 length: 14 amino acids. Trimming stripped 6 bases from V and 4 bases from J, with 19 bases between. Germline lookup yields CDR1 DFQATT and CDR2 SNEGSKA (reference sequence). In nucleotides, the CDR3 is TGCAGTGCGGGCCGGGGGCAGGGAGTGTACGAGCAGTACTTC. This codes for CSAGRGQGVYEQYF.

This clonotype came up many times. The V and J genes are TRBV3-1 and TRBJ1-6; 9 bases agree with TRBD1. CDR1 and CDR2 from the germline V gene are LGHDT and YNNKEL (reference sequence). Germline trimming cut 2 bases from V and 10 bases from J; bases unmatched to any gene: 3. The CDR3 sequence is 14 residues long. For the CDR3, the DNA is TGTGCCAGCAGCCAATGGACAGGGGAGTCACCCCTCCACTTT. Translated, it gives CASSQWTGESPLHF.

In its sample, this clonotype was seen many times. This chain links TRBV27 with TRBJ2-5; possibly TRBD1 or TRBD2 for D (5 bases each). Deletions cut 7 bases from V and 0 bases from J, with 15 bases between. CDR1 and CDR2 (germline): MNHEY, SMNVEV (reference sequence). The CDR3 extends over 15 amino acids. DNA of the CDR3: TGTGCCAGCACCCTCGAGTGGGGGTACCAAGAGACCCAGTACTTC. Its protein product is CASTLEWGYQETQYF.

The V and J genes are TRBV19 and TRBJ1-3; unclear D gene. Germline V gives CDR1 LNHDA, CDR2 SQIVND (reference sequence). The CDR3 is 14 residues long. V lost 2 bases and J lost 0, with 5 bases in between. In DNA form, the CDR3 reads TGTGCCAGTAGTATAAGAACCTCTGGAAACACCATATATTTT. Translated: CASSIRTSGNTIYF.

This clonotype was detected many times. The chain employs TRBV28 and TRBJ2-7; tentative D call: TRBD1 (6 bases). V lost 5 bases and J lost 3, with 11 bases in between. Germline V CDR1 and CDR2: MDHEN, SYDVKM. The CDR3 covers 13 residues. CDR3 residues: CASSTGQIYEQYF. The CDR3 DNA sequence: TGTGCCAGCAGTACTGGACAGATCTACGAGCAGTACTTC.

This clonotype occurred many times. The chain has TRBV3-1 and TRBJ2-7; unclear D gene. The germline V gene encodes CDR1 LGHDT and CDR2 YNNKEL (reference sequence). The CDR3 runs to 14 residues. Trimming removed 6 bases at V and 6 bases at J, with 18 bases between. The CDR3 DNA reads as TGTGCCAGCAGGCACCTCGACACTGGCGGCGAGCAGTACTTC. It specifies CASRHLDTGGEQYF.

This chain joins TRBV27 and TRBJ1-5, with D unclear. Germline V CDR1 and CDR2: MNHEY, SMNVEV (reference sequence). The CDR3 sequence is 14 residues long. The germline V and J ends were trimmed by 0 bases and 7 bases, with 10 bases remaining between them. This CDR3 reads CASSLSLGNQPQHF. DNA for the CDR3: TGTGCCAGCAGTTTATCTCTGGGAAACCAGCCCCAGCATTTT.